These T cell receptor beta chains were read from a single sample in a study of blood T cell repertoires in COVID-19. The data were produced by immunoSEQ multiplex PCR, yet TCRdb's version contains in-frame clones alone and is incomplete. The data contain about 81,000 clones, 88% of them singletons. Material: peripheral blood. These receptors were collected from a man aged 65 to 85 with acute or convalescent COVID-19. Both conserved end residues are part of each CDR3. The order of the fields is clone size, D gene, V gene, J gene, CDR3 DNA, CDR3 protein. D genes are given only for firm matches. Clone size is not always given. Where it is, it says once, few, many or a class for expanded clones.

clone size: NA; D gene: TRBD1; V gene: TRBV6-5; J gene: TRBJ1-1; CDR3 DNA: TGTGCCACTTCAAGGGGGCGTCACACTGAAGCTTTCTTT; CDR3 protein: CATSRGRHTEAFF
clone size: NA; D gene: TRBD1; V gene: TRBV27; J gene: TRBJ2-2; CDR3 DNA: TGTGCCAGCAGGACAGGGGGTTCTGACACCGGGGAGCTGTTTTTT; CDR3 protein: CASRTGGSDTGELFF
clone size: NA; D gene: NA; V gene: TRBV6-5; J gene: TRBJ2-7; CDR3 DNA: TGTGCCAGCAGTACTAGGTCGGCTAGCTCCTACGAGCAGTACTTC; CDR3 protein: CASSTRSASSYEQYF
clone size: NA; D gene: TRBD1; V gene: TRBV28; J gene: TRBJ1-2; CDR3 DNA: TGTGCCAGCAGTTCCGGGACAGGGTTTTTAAGGAACTATGGCTACACCTTC; CDR3 protein: CASSSGTGFLRNYGYTF
clone size: NA; D gene: TRBD1; V gene: TRBV11-2; J gene: TRBJ2-2; CDR3 DNA: TGTGCCAGCAGCACTAGAGGACAGGGAGCAGACACCGGGGAGCTGTTTTTT; CDR3 protein: CASSTRGQGADTGELFF
clone size: NA; D gene: NA; V gene: TRBV2; J gene: TRBJ1-6; CDR3 DNA: TGTGCCAGCAGTGTCACGAGCTCCTATAATTCACCCCTCCACTTT; CDR3 protein: CASSVTSSYNSPLHF
clone size: NA; D gene: NA; V gene: TRBV7-2; J gene: TRBJ1-1; CDR3 DNA: TGTGCCAGCAGTCCCACAGGGTTCACTGAAGCTTTCTTT; CDR3 protein: CASSPTGFTEAFF
clone size: NA; D gene: TRBD2; V gene: TRBV18; J gene: TRBJ2-1; CDR3 DNA: TGTGCCAGCTCAGCGGGACTAGCGGGAGAGACTGAGCAGTTCTTC; CDR3 protein: CASSAGLAGETEQFF
clone size: NA; D gene: NA; V gene: TRBV7-2; J gene: TRBJ1-5; CDR3 DNA: TGTGCCAGCAGCCCCAGGACAGCCACATGGAATCAGCCCCAGCATTTT; CDR3 protein: CASSPRTATWNQPQHF
clone size: NA; D gene: NA; V gene: TRBV25-1; J gene: TRBJ2-1; CDR3 DNA: TGTGCCAGCAGTGATGGTAGCGCCTACAATGAGCAGTTCTTC; CDR3 protein: CASSDGSAYNEQFF
clone size: once; D gene: NA; V gene: TRBV5-6; J gene: TRBJ1-2; CDR3 DNA: TGTGCCAGCAGCTTGCCTCCTAACTATGGCTACACCTTC; CDR3 protein: CASSLPPNYGYTF
clone size: NA; D gene: NA; V gene: TRBV28; J gene: TRBJ1-1; CDR3 DNA: TGTGCCAGCCAGCACTTCGCGGGGCTGTTGGCTTTCTTT; CDR3 protein: CASQHFAGLLAFF
clone size: NA; D gene: TRBD1; V gene: TRBV5-1; J gene: TRBJ2-2; CDR3 DNA: TGCGCCAGCAACCTACAGGGGTTAAACACCGGGGAGCTGTTTTTT; CDR3 protein: CASNLQGLNTGELFF
clone size: NA; D gene: NA; V gene: TRBV10-3; J gene: TRBJ1-5; CDR3 DNA: TGTGCCATCAGTGAGGGAGGGTATCAGCCCCAGCATTTT; CDR3 protein: CAISEGGYQPQHF
clone size: few; D gene: TRBD1; V gene: TRBV4-3; J gene: TRBJ2-7; CDR3 DNA: TGCGCCAGCAGCCAACAGGGGGCCTACGAGCAGTACTTC; CDR3 protein: CASSQQGAYEQYF
clone size: NA; D gene: NA; V gene: TRBV5-6; J gene: TRBJ2-3; CDR3 DNA: TGTGCCAGCAGCTTGAGGCAGGGCACAGATACGCAGTATTTT; CDR3 protein: CASSLRQGTDTQYF
clone size: NA; D gene: NA; V gene: TRBV14; J gene: TRBJ2-3; CDR3 DNA: TGTGCCAGCAGCCAAACACTTCTTAGGGACTCCTCCACGCAGTATTTT; CDR3 protein: CASSQTLLRDSSTQYF
clone size: NA; D gene: TRBD1; V gene: TRBV11-2; J gene: TRBJ1-4; CDR3 DNA: TGTGCCAGCAGCTCCCCCCGGGACAGGGGCGCCCGTAATGAAAAACTGTTTTTT; CDR3 protein: CASSSPRDRGARNEKLFF
clone size: NA; D gene: NA; V gene: TRBV4-3; J gene: TRBJ2-6; CDR3 DNA: TGCGCCAGCAGCCAAGTACAGATCTCTGGGGCCAACGTCCTGACTTTC; CDR3 protein: CASSQVQISGANVLTF
clone size: NA; D gene: NA; V gene: TRBV18; J gene: TRBJ2-1; CDR3 DNA: TGTGCCAGCTCACCAGCCAGATTTTACAATGAGCAGTTCTTC; CDR3 protein: CASSPARFYNEQFF
clone size: once; D gene: NA; V gene: TRBV6-1; J gene: TRBJ1-2; CDR3 DNA: TGTGCCAGCAGTGAATACCCCGGGATCAACTATGGCTACACCTTC; CDR3 protein: CASSEYPGINYGYTF
clone size: NA; D gene: TRBD2; V gene: TRBV18; J gene: TRBJ2-3; CDR3 DNA: TGTGCCAGCTCACCCGGGACTAGCGGGGCAAGTACGCAGTATTTT; CDR3 protein: CASSPGTSGASTQYF
clone size: NA; D gene: TRBD2; V gene: TRBV6-2/TRBV6-3; J gene: TRBJ2-4; CDR3 DNA: TGTGCCAGCAGTTACGGGACTAGCGGGAGTGTAGCCAAAAACATTCAGTACTTC; CDR3 protein: CASSYGTSGSVAKNIQYF
clone size: NA; D gene: NA; V gene: TRBV20-1; J gene: TRBJ2-6; CDR3 DNA: TGCAGTGCTACTGACAGCTCTGGGGCCAACGTCCTGACTTTC; CDR3 protein: CSATDSSGANVLTF
clone size: NA; D gene: NA; V gene: TRBV24-1; J gene: TRBJ2-5; CDR3 DNA: TGTGCCACCAGTGATCTCGGGGAGACCCAGTACTTC; CDR3 protein: CATSDLGETQYF
clone size: NA; D gene: TRBD1; V gene: TRBV19; J gene: TRBJ2-1; CDR3 DNA: TGTGCCAGTAGTACGAGGGGACAGCTGAGCTCCTACAATGAGCAGTTCTTC; CDR3 protein: CASSTRGQLSSYNEQFF
clone size: NA; D gene: TRBD2; V gene: TRBV6-2/TRBV6-3; J gene: TRBJ2-7; CDR3 DNA: TGTGCCAGCAGTTACGGGGCTAGCGGGGGAAGCTACGAGCAGTACTTC; CDR3 protein: CASSYGASGGSYEQYF
clone size: NA; D gene: TRBD1; V gene: TRBV6-2/TRBV6-3; J gene: TRBJ2-6; CDR3 DNA: TGTGCCAGCAGTTCCGGGACAGGTGAGACTGGGGCCAACGTCCTGACTTTC; CDR3 protein: CASSSGTGETGANVLTF
clone size: NA; D gene: TRBD1; V gene: TRBV27; J gene: TRBJ2-2; CDR3 DNA: TGTGCCAGCAGACGTGGAACAGGGGAAACCGGGGAGCTGTTTTTT; CDR3 protein: CASRRGTGETGELFF
clone size: NA; D gene: NA; V gene: TRBV2; J gene: TRBJ2-1; CDR3 DNA: TGTGCCAGCAGTAAACAGGAGCCCGGTGGGTTCTTC; CDR3 protein: CASSKQEPGGFF
clone size: once; D gene: TRBD1; V gene: TRBV2; J gene: TRBJ2-2; CDR3 DNA: TGTGCCAGCACTCCGACAGGGCTGAACACCGGGGAGCTGTTTTTT; CDR3 protein: CASTPTGLNTGELFF
clone size: NA; D gene: NA; V gene: TRBV30; J gene: TRBJ1-4; CDR3 DNA: TGTGCCTGGTGGCGGGGCCCCGGGGAAAAACTGTTTTTT; CDR3 protein: CAWWRGPGEKLFF
clone size: NA; D gene: NA; V gene: TRBV28; J gene: TRBJ2-4; CDR3 DNA: TGTGCCAGCAGCCTAACAGGAGCCAAAAACATTCAGTACTTC; CDR3 protein: CASSLTGAKNIQYF
clone size: NA; D gene: NA; V gene: TRBV25-1; J gene: TRBJ1-5; CDR3 DNA: TGTGCCAGCAGTGCTTCCAGGGATCAGCCCCAGCATTTT; CDR3 protein: CASSASRDQPQHF
clone size: NA; D gene: TRBD1; V gene: TRBV14; J gene: TRBJ1-2; CDR3 DNA: TGTGCCAGCAGCCACCTCGAGGGCAGGGGGAACTATGGCTACACCTTC; CDR3 protein: CASSHLEGRGNYGYTF
clone size: NA; D gene: NA; V gene: TRBV7-9; J gene: TRBJ1-6; CDR3 DNA: TGTGCCAGCAGCTTAGAGGGGGATAATTCACCCCTCCACTTT; CDR3 protein: CASSLEGDNSPLHF
clone size: NA; D gene: TRBD1; V gene: TRBV29-1; J gene: TRBJ2-6; CDR3 DNA: TGCAGCGTTGAGTCGGGACAGGGGGCGCCCACTGGGGCCAACGTCCTGACTTTC; CDR3 protein: CSVESGQGAPTGANVLTF
clone size: NA; D gene: TRBD2; V gene: TRBV14; J gene: TRBJ2-1; CDR3 DNA: TGTGCCAGCAGCAAAGGGTTACGGGAGGGCTTTCTGACGAGCCGTGAGCAGTTCTTC; CDR3 protein: CASSKGLREGFLTSREQFF
clone size: once; D gene: TRBD1; V gene: TRBV6-5; J gene: TRBJ1-4; CDR3 DNA: TGTGCCAGCAGACCCCAGGGGGCTAATGAAAAACTGTTTTTT; CDR3 protein: CASRPQGANEKLFF
clone size: NA; D gene: NA; V gene: TRBV25-1; J gene: TRBJ1-2; CDR3 DNA: TGTGCCAGCAGTGAATTAGGAGTCTATGGCTACACCTTC; CDR3 protein: CASSELGVYGYTF
clone size: NA; D gene: NA; V gene: TRBV6-1; J gene: TRBJ2-1; CDR3 DNA: TGTGCCAGCACCGGAGCGGTAAGCTCCTACAATGAGCAGTTCTTC; CDR3 protein: CASTGAVSSYNEQFF
clone size: NA; D gene: TRBD1; V gene: TRBV5-5; J gene: TRBJ2-1; CDR3 DNA: TGTGCCAGCAGCTGGGACAGGGATCGAGGTAACAATGAGCAGTTCTTC; CDR3 protein: CASSWDRDRGNNEQFF
clone size: NA; D gene: TRBD1; V gene: TRBV11-2; J gene: TRBJ1-2; CDR3 DNA: TGTGCCAGCAGCCAGGGACAGGGGGGCTATGGCTACACCTTC; CDR3 protein: CASSQGQGGYGYTF
clone size: NA; D gene: NA; V gene: TRBV28; J gene: TRBJ1-5; CDR3 DNA: TGTGCCAGCAGTTTAGCCGGGACAAGGAATCAGCCCCAGCATTTT; CDR3 protein: CASSLAGTRNQPQHF
clone size: NA; D gene: NA; V gene: TRBV10-3; J gene: TRBJ1-2; CDR3 DNA: TGTGCCATCAGTGAGGAGGGAGAGTGGAATGGCTACACCTTC; CDR3 protein: CAISEEGEWNGYTF